These T cell receptor beta chains were read from a single sample in a study of CXCR3-negative and CXCR3-positive naive CD8 T cells. With the 5' RACE reads reprocessed, TCRdb shows one record per CDR3 protein and no DNA. This sample's table reports 20,000 to 25,000 distinct CDR3 sequences. Sequencing input: naive CXCR3- CD8+ T cells from blood. The receptors stem from a human donor in good health. Some clones in this sample may be carry-over from other donors' samples. The CDR3 runs from the conserved cysteine through the conserved F or W.

CDR3 protein: CASSPDASPFLKNEQFF
V gene: TRBV12-3/TRBV12-4
J gene: TRBJ2-1

CDR3 protein: CASSLAGGGNEQFF
V gene: TRBV12-3/TRBV12-4
J gene: TRBJ2-1

CDR3 protein: CASSQDGGRAGELFF
V gene: TRBV4-3
J gene: TRBJ2-2

CDR3 protein: CASSWALAGGKSYEQYF
V gene: TRBV7-2
J gene: TRBJ2-7

CDR3 protein: CASSLAEENIQYF
V gene: TRBV7-9
J gene: TRBJ2-4

CDR3 protein: CASSLGPSTGELFF
V gene: TRBV7-7
J gene: TRBJ2-2

CDR3 protein: CASSSRRDDEVGAFF
V gene: TRBV7-6
J gene: TRBJ1-1

CDR3 protein: CASSPPRQGPGELFF
V gene: TRBV12-3/TRBV12-4
J gene: TRBJ2-2

CDR3 protein: CSASKRQESYEQYF
V gene: TRBV20-1
J gene: TRBJ2-7

CDR3 protein: CAGRGTVYSTDTQYF
V gene: TRBV7-9
J gene: TRBJ2-3

CDR3 protein: CASSQALDGTGELFF
V gene: TRBV4-2
J gene: TRBJ2-2

CDR3 protein: CASSEYGGTGTEAFF
V gene: TRBV25-1
J gene: TRBJ1-1

CDR3 protein: CASSPGTSGSYSGANVLTF
V gene: TRBV7-9
J gene: TRBJ2-6

CDR3 protein: CASSYRQGNYEQYF
V gene: TRBV12-3/TRBV12-4
J gene: TRBJ2-7

CDR3 protein: CASSATGYGYTF
V gene: TRBV7-2
J gene: TRBJ1-2

CDR3 protein: CASSILGQKNTEAFF
V gene: TRBV19
J gene: TRBJ1-1

CDR3 protein: CASSQDGGIAGSYTF
V gene: TRBV4-3
J gene: TRBJ1-2

CDR3 protein: CSVDGLAGGETQYF
V gene: TRBV29-1
J gene: TRBJ2-5

CDR3 protein: CASSYSWTASNSPLHF
V gene: TRBV12-1
J gene: TRBJ1-6

CDR3 protein: CASKRDSTYEQYF
V gene: TRBV27
J gene: TRBJ2-7

CDR3 protein: CSVEGLDDSYEQCF
V gene: TRBV29-1
J gene: TRBJ2-7

CDR3 protein: CSVTDRRGNTIYF
V gene: TRBV29-1
J gene: TRBJ1-3

CDR3 protein: CASSQSSSGSCNEQFF
V gene: TRBV23-1
J gene: TRBJ2-1

CDR3 protein: CASSTRGTGTEAFF
V gene: TRBV28
J gene: TRBJ1-1

CDR3 protein: CASSLVVFSNQPQHF
V gene: TRBV5-5
J gene: TRBJ1-5

CDR3 protein: CSVDEGQGVEAFF
V gene: TRBV29-1
J gene: TRBJ1-1

CDR3 protein: CSVEQGYNEQFF
V gene: TRBV29-1
J gene: TRBJ2-1

CDR3 protein: CASSLEGVQLAYNEQFF
V gene: TRBV5-1
J gene: TRBJ2-1

CDR3 protein: CASSFFGSGRQETQYF
V gene: TRBV7-3
J gene: TRBJ2-5

CDR3 protein: CASSLIGGTWYEQYF
V gene: TRBV12-3/TRBV12-4
J gene: TRBJ2-7

CDR3 protein: CASSYYPDTEAFF
V gene: TRBV28
J gene: TRBJ1-1

CDR3 protein: CASSPSAGIKQYF
V gene: TRBV7-2
J gene: TRBJ2-7

CDR3 protein: CASSQEEGSNQPQHF
V gene: TRBV4-3
J gene: TRBJ1-5

CDR3 protein: CASSYSNTGNYGYTF
V gene: TRBV6-2/TRBV6-3
J gene: TRBJ1-2

CDR3 protein: CASSWRTNTGELFF
V gene: TRBV7-9
J gene: TRBJ2-2

CDR3 protein: CSVEVWIAGGPGANVLTF
V gene: TRBV29-1
J gene: TRBJ2-6

CDR3 protein: CSARDLDRSYGYTF
V gene: TRBV20-1
J gene: TRBJ1-2

CDR3 protein: CASRRGSTDTKYF
V gene: TRBV6-5
J gene: TRBJ2-3

CDR3 protein: CASSYQGSGSSYNEQFF
V gene: TRBV6-2/TRBV6-3
J gene: TRBJ2-1

CDR3 protein: CSVPRGNTEAFF
V gene: TRBV29-1
J gene: TRBJ1-1